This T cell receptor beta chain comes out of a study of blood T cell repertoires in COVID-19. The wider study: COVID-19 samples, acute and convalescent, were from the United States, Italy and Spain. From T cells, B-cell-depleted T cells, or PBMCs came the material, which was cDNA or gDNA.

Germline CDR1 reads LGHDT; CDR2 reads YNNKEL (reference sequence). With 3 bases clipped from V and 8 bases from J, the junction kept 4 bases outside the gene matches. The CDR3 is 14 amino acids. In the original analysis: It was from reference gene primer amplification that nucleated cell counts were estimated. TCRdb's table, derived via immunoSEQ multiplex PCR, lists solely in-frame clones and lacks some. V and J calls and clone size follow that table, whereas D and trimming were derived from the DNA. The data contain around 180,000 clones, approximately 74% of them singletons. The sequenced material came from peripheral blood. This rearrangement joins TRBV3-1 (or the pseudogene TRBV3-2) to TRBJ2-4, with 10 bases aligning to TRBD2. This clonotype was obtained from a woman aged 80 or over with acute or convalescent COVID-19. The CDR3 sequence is CASSHESGRDIQYF. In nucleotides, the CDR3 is TGTGCCAGCAGCCATGAAAGCGGGAGGGACATTCAGTACTTC.